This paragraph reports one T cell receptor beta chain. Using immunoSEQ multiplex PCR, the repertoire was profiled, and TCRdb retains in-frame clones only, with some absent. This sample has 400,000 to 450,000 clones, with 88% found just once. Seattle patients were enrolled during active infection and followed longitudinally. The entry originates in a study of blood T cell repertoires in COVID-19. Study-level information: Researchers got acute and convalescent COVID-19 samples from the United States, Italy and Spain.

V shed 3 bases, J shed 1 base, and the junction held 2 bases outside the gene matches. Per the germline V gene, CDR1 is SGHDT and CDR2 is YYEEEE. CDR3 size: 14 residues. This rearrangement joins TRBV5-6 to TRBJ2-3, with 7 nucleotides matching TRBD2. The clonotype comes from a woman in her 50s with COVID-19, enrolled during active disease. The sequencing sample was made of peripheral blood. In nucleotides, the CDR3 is TGTGCCAGCAGCTCGGGGGGAGGCACAGATACGCAGTATTTT. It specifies CASSSGGGTDTQYF.